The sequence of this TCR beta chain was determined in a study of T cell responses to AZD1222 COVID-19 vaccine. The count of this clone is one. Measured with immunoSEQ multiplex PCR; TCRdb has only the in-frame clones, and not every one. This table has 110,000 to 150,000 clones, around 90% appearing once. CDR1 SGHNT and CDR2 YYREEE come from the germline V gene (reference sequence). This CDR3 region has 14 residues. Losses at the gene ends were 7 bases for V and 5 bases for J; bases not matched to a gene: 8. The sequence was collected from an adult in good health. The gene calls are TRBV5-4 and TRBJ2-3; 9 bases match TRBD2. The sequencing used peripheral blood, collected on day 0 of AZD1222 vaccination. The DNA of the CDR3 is TGTGCCAGCCAGGAGTTAGCGGGAGTAGATACGCAGTATTTT. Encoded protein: CASQELAGVDTQYF.